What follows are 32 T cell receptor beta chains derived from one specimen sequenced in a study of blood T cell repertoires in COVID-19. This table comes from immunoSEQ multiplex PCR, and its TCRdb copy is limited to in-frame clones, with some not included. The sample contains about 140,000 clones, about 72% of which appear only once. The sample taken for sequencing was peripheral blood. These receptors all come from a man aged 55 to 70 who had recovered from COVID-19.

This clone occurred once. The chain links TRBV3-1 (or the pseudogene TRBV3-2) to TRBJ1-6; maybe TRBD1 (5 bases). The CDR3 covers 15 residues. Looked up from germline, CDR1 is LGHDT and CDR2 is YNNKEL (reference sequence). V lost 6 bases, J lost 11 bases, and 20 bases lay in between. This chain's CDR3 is CASSRLGFRGAPLHF. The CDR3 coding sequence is TGTGCCAGCAGTCGACTGGGGTTTCGGGGGGCACCCCTCCACTTT.

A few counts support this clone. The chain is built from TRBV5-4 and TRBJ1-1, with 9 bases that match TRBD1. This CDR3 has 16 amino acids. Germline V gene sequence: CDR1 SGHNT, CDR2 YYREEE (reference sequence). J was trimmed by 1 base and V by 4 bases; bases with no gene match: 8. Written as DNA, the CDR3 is TGTGCCAGCAGCCGTCCCGGGACAGGGAGGAACACTGAAGCTTTCTTT. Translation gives CASSRPGTGRNTEAFF.

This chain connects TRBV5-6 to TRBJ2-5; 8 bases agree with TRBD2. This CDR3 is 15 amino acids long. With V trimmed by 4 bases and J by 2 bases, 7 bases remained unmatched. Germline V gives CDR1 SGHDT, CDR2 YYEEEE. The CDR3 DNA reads TGTGCCAGCAGCCTCGGGGGGGGCCGGCAAGAGACCCAGTACTTC. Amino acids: CASSLGGGRQETQYF.

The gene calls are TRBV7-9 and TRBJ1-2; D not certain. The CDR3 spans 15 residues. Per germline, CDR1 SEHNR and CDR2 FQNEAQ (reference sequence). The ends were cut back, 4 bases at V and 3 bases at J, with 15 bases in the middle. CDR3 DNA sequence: TGTGCCAGCAGCTCGGGGAGAGGGTTTGACTATGGCTACACCTTC. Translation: CASSSGRGFDYGYTF.

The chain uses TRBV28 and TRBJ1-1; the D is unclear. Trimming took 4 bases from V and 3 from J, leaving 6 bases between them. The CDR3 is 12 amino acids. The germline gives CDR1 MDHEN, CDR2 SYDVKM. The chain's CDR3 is CASSSQYTEAFF. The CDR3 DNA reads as TGTGCCAGCAGTTCCCAGTACACTGAAGCTTTCTTT.

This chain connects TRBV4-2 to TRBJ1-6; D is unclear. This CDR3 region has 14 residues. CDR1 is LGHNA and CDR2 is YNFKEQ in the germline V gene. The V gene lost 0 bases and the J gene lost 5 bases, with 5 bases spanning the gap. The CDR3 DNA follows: TGTGCCAGCAGCCAAGACGGGAATAATTCACCCCTCCACTTT. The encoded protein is CASSQDGNNSPLHF.

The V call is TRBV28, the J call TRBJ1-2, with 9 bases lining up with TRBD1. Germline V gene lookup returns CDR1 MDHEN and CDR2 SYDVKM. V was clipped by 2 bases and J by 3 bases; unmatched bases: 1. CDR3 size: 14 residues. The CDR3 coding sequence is TGTGCCAGCAGTTTAACAGGGGGCTACTATGGCTACACCTTC. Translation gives CASSLTGGYYGYTF.

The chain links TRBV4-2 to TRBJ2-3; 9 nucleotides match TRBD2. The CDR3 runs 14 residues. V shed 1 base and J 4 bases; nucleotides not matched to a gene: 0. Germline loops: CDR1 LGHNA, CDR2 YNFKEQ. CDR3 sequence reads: CASSQGTSADTQYF. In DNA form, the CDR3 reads TGTGCCAGCAGCCAAGGGACTAGCGCAGATACGCAGTATTTT.

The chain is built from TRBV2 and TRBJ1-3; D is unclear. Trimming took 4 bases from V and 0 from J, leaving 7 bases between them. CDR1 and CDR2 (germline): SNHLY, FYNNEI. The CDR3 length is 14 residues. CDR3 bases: TGTGCCAGCAGTGGGCTCGTCTCTGGAAACACCATATATTTT. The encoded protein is CASSGLVSGNTIYF.

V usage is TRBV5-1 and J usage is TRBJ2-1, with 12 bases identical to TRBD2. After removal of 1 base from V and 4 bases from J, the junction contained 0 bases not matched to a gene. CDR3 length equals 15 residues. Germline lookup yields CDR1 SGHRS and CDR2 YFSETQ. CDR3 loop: CASSLLAGGYNEQFF. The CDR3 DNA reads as TGCGCCAGCAGCTTGCTAGCGGGGGGGTACAATGAGCAGTTCTTC. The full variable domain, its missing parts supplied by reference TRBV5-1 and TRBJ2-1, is KAGVTQTPRYLIKTRGQQVTLSCSPISGHRSVSWYQQTPGQGLQFLFEYFSETQRNKGNFPGRFSGRQFSNSRSEMNVSTLELGDSALYLCASSLLAGGYNEQFFGPGTRLTVL.

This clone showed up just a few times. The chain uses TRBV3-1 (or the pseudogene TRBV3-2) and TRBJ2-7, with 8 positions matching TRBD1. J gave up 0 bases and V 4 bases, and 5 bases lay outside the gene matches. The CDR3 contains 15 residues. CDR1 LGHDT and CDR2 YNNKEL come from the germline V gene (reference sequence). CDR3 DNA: TGTGCCAGCAGCCGCGCCGGGACAGGCTCCTACGAGCAGTACTTC. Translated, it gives CASSRAGTGSYEQYF.

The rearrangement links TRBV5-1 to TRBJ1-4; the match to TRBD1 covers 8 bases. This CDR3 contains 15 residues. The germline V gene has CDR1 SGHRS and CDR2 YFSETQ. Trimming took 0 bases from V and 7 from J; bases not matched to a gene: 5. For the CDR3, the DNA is TGCGCCAGCAGCTTGGCCGCGGACAGGGCTGAAAAACTGTTTTTT. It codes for CASSLAADRAEKLFF.

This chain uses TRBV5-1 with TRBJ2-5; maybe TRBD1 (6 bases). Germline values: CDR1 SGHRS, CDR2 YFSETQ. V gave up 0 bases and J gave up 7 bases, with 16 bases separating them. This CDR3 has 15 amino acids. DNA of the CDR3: TGCGCCAGCAGCTTGGCACAGGGAGAGGTGGGGACCCAGTACTTC. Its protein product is CASSLAQGEVGTQYF.

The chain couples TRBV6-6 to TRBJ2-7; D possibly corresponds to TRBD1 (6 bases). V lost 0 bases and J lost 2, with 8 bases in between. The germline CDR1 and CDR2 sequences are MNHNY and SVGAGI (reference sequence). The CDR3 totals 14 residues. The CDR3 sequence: CASSYSQGTYEQYF. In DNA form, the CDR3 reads TGTGCCAGCAGTTACTCGCAGGGGACCTACGAGCAGTACTTC.

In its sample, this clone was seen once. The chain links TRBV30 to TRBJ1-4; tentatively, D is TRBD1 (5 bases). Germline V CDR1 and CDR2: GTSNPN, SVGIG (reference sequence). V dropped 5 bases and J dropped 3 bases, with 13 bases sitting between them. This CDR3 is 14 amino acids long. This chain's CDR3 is CAWGVGLSNEKLFF. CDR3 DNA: TGTGCCTGGGGGGTGGGGCTTTCTAATGAAAAACTGTTTTTT.

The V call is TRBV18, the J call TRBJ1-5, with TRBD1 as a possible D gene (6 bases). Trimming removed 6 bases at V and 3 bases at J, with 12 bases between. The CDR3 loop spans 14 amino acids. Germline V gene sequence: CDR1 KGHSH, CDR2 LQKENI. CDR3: CASSKQGANQPQHF. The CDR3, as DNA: TGTGCCAGCTCGAAACAGGGTGCCAATCAGCCCCAGCATTTT.

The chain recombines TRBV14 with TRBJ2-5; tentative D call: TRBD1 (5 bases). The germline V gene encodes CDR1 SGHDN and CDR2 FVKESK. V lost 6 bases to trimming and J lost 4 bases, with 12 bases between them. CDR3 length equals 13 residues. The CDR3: CASRPDTIETQYF. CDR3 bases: TGTGCCAGCAGGCCGGACACCATAGAGACCCAGTACTTC.

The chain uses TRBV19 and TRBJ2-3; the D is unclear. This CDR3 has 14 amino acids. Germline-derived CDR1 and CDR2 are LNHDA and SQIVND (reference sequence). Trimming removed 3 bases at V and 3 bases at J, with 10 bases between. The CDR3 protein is CASSIQVSTDTQYF. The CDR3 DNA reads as TGTGCCAGTAGTATTCAAGTTAGTACAGATACGCAGTATTTT.

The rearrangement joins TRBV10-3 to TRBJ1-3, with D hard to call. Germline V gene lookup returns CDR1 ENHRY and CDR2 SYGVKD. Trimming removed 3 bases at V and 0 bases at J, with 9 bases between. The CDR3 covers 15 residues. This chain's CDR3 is CAISDLVPSGNTIYF. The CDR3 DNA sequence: TGTGCCATCAGTGACTTAGTCCCCTCTGGAAACACCATATATTTT.

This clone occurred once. CDR3 region: CASSPRTANTGELFF. The DNA for the CDR3 is TGTGCCAGCAGCCCTCGGACAGCGAACACCGGGGAGCTGTTTTTT. The chain joins TRBV3-1 (or the pseudogene TRBV3-2) to TRBJ2-2; a possible D gene is TRBD1 (6 bases). V shed 4 bases and J shed 0 bases, with 9 bases lying between them. The germline CDR1 and CDR2 sequences are LGHDT and YNNKEL (reference sequence). The CDR3 has 15 amino acids.

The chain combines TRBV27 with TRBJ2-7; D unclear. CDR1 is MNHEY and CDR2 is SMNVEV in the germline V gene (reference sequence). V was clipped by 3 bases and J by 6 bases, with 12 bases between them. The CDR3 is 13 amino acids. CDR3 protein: CASSFYSNREQYF. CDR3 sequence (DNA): TGTGCCAGCAGTTTCTATTCCAACCGCGAGCAGTACTTC.

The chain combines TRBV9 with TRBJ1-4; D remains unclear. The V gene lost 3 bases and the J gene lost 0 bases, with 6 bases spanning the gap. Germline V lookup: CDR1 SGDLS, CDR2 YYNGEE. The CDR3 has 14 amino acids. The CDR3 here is CASSARATNEKLFF. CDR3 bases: TGTGCCAGCAGCGCCCGGGCAACTAATGAAAAACTGTTTTTT.

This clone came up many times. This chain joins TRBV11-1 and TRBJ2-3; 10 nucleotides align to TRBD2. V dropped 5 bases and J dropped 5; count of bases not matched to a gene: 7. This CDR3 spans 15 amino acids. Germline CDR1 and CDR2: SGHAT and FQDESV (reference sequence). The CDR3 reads CASSKSGRAGDTQYF. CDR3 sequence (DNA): TGTGCCAGCAGCAAAAGCGGGAGGGCCGGAGATACGCAGTATTTT. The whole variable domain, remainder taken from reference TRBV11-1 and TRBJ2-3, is EAEVAQSPRYKITEKSQAVAFWCDPISGHATLYWYRQILGQGPELLVQFQDESVVDDSQLPKDRFSAERLKGVDSTLKIQPAELGDSAMYLCASSKSGRAGDTQYFGPGTRLTVL.

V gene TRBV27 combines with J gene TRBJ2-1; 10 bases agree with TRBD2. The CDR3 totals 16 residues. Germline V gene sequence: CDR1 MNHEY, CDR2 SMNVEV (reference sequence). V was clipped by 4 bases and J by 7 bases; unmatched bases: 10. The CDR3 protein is CASSSPASGSKNEQFF. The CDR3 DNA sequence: TGTGCCAGCAGTTCCCCCGCTAGCGGGAGTAAGAATGAGCAGTTCTTC.

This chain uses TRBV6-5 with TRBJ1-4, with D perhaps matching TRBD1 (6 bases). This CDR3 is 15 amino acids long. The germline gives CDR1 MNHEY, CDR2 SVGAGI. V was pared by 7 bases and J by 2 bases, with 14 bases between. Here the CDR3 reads CASTNRGGTNEKLFF. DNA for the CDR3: TGTGCCAGCACTAATAGGGGGGGCACTAATGAAAAACTGTTTTTT.

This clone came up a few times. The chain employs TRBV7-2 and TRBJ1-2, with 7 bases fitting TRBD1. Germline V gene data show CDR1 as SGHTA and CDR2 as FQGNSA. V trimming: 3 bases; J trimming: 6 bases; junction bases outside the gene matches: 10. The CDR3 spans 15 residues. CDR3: CASSLGTDVPNGYTF. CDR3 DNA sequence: TGTGCCAGCAGCTTGGGGACAGACGTGCCAAATGGCTACACCTTC.

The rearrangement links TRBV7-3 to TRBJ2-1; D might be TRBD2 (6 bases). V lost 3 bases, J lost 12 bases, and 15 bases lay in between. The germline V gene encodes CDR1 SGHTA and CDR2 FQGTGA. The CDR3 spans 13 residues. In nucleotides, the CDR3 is TGTGCCAGCAGCTTCGGCAGCCGGGGAGGGCAGTTCTTC. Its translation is CASSFGSRGGQFF.

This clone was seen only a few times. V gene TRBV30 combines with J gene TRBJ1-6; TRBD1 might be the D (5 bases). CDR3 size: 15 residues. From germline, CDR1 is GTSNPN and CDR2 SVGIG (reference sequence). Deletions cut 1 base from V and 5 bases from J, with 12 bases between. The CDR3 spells CAWSGETANNSPLHF. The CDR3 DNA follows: TGTGCCTGGAGTGGTGAGACAGCAAATAATTCACCCCTCCACTTT.

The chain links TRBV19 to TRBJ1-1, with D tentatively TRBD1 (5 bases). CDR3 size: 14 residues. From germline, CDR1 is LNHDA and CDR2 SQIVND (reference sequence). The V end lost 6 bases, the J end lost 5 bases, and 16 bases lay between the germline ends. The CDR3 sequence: CASRPGGGGTEAFF. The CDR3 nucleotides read TGTGCCAGTAGGCCTGGGGGGGGAGGAACTGAAGCTTTCTTT. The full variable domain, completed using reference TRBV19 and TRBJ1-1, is DGGITQSPKYLFRKEGQNVTLSCEQNLNHDAMYWYRQDPGQGLRLIYYSQIVNDFQKGDIAEGYSVSREKKESFPLTVTSAQKNPTAFYLCASRPGGGGTEAFFGQGTRLTVV.

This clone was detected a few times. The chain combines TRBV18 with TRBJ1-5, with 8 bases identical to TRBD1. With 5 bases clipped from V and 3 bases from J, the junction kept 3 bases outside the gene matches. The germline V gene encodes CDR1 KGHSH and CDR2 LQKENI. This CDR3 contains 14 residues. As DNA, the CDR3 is TGTGCCAGCTCATCGGGACAGGTCAATCAGCCCCAGCATTTT. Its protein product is CASSSGQVNQPQHF.

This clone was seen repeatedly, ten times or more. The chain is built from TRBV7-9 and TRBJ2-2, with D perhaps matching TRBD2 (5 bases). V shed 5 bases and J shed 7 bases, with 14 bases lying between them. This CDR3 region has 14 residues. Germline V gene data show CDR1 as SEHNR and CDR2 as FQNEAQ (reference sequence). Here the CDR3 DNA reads TGTGCCAGCAGCCCCCTCGCCGGGATCGGGGAGCTGTTTTTT. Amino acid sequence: CASSPLAGIGELFF.

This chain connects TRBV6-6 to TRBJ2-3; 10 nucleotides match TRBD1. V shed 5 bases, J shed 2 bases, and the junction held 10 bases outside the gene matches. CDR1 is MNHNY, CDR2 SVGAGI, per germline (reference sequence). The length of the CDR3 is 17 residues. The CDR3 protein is CASSPGQGGPITDTQYF. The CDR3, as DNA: TGTGCCAGCAGTCCCGGACAGGGGGGCCCAATCACAGATACGCAGTATTTT.